A selection of T cell receptor beta chains follows, all from one sample in a study of blood T cells in healthy people across ages. TCRdb passed the 5' RACE reads through MiXCR, listing each CDR3 protein once. The sample carries roughly 1,700,000 distinct CDR3 sequences, 28% recorded once. The sequenced material came from blood. The source is a woman in her twenties or thirties in good health. CDR3s include the opening cysteine and the closing phenylalanine or tryptophan. Each record gives: D gene, J gene, clone size, V gene, CDR3 DNA, CDR3 protein. A D gene is named only where the DNA matches it firmly. Size tells how often a clone was seen (once, few, many) or the class of an expanded clone, and some rows leave it out.

D: NA
J: TRBJ2-5
size: NA
V: TRBV5-1
DNA: TGCGCCAGCAGAAGGCAGGAGGGGTATGAGACCCAGTACTTC
CDR3: CASRRQEGYETQYF

D: NA
J: TRBJ2-2
size: NA
V: TRBV7-9
DNA: TGTGCCAGCAGCTCTCGACAGGGGAGGGCCGGGGAGCTGTTTTTT
CDR3: CASSSRQGRAGELFF

D: TRBD1
J: TRBJ1-1
size: few
V: TRBV5-1
DNA: TGCGCCAGCAGCTTGGGACAGGGTCCCACTGAAGCTTTCTTT
CDR3: CASSLGQGPTEAFF

D: NA
J: TRBJ1-2
size: few
V: TRBV4-3
DNA: TGCGCCAGCAGCCAAATAAAGGGAGGCTATGGCTACACCTTC
CDR3: CASSQIKGGYGYTF

D: NA
J: TRBJ1-2
size: many
V: TRBV7-3
DNA: TGTGCCAGCAAGAGGGCTTCGGAGGACTATGGCTACACCTTC
CDR3: CASKRASEDYGYTF

D: NA
J: TRBJ1-2
size: NA
V: TRBV9
DNA: TGTGCCAGCAGCGTCGGGACCGCCACTGTGGAGGGTTACACCTTC
CDR3: CASSVGTATVEGYTF

D: NA
J: TRBJ2-7
size: NA
V: TRBV28
DNA: TGTGCCAACAGCGACAGTTCCTACGAGCAGTACTTC
CDR3: CANSDSSYEQYF

D: NA
J: TRBJ2-1
size: NA
V: TRBV29-1
DNA: TGCAGCGTTGTGGTAGCTAACAATGAGCAGTTCTTC
CDR3: CSVVVANNEQFF

D: NA
J: TRBJ2-7
size: many
V: TRBV29-1
DNA: TGCAGCGTTGAGTTCGGCTACGAGCAGTACTTC
CDR3: CSVEFGYEQYF

D: NA
J: TRBJ2-1
size: few
V: TRBV28
DNA: TGTGCCAGCAGACTGACTAGCTCCTACAATGAGCAGTTCTTC
CDR3: CASRLTSSYNEQFF

D: TRBD1
J: TRBJ1-2
size: NA
V: TRBV2
DNA: TGTGCCAGCAGCCCCGGACAGGGGCAATTGAACTATGGCTACACCTTC
CDR3: CASSPGQGQLNYGYTF

D: NA
J: TRBJ2-7
size: few
V: TRBV7-9
DNA: TGTGCCAGCAGAACTTCTTTCGCTAGCGACGAGCAGTACTTC
CDR3: CASRTSFASDEQYF

D: NA
J: TRBJ1-2
size: NA
V: TRBV7-9
DNA: TGTGCCAGCAGCTTAGCAGCGACAGGTACCAACTATGGCTACACCTTC
CDR3: CASSLAATGTNYGYTF

D: NA
J: TRBJ1-1
size: NA
V: TRBV7-6
DNA: TGTGCCAGCAACTCCACAGGGAACACTGAAGCTTTCTTT
CDR3: CASNSTGNTEAFF

D: TRBD2
J: TRBJ2-3
size: few
V: TRBV20-1
DNA: TGCAGTGCTAGAAGCGGGGATTACACAGATACGCGGTATTTT
CDR3: CSARSGDYTDTRYF

D: NA
J: TRBJ2-3
size: NA
V: TRBV11-2
DNA: TGTGCCAGCAGCTTAACCGCACCCTCAGATACGCAGTATTTT
CDR3: CASSLTAPSDTQYF

D: NA
J: TRBJ2-1
size: NA
V: TRBV24-1
DNA: TGTGCCACCAGTGAGGGGGCTATGGGTGAGCAGTTCTTC
CDR3: CATSEGAMGEQFF

D: NA
J: TRBJ2-3
size: few
V: TRBV6-6
DNA: TGTGCCAGCAGTTACCTGAACAGCCCCACAGATACGCAGTATTTT
CDR3: CASSYLNSPTDTQYF

D: NA
J: TRBJ1-4
size: NA
V: TRBV10-3
DNA: TGTGCCATCAGTGAGTCTTGGGGGGCCAATGAAAAACTGTTTTTT
CDR3: CAISESWGANEKLFF

D: TRBD1
J: TRBJ2-5
size: NA
V: TRBV12-3/TRBV12-4
DNA: TGTGCCAGCAGGGGACAGGGGGGGTTGACCTACAATGAGCAGTACTTC
CDR3: CASRGQGGLTYNEQYF

D: NA
J: TRBJ2-7
size: NA
V: TRBV7-9
DNA: TGTGCCAGCAGCTCAACAGCTATCGGCTCCTACGAGCAGTACTTC
CDR3: CASSSTAIGSYEQYF

D: TRBD2
J: TRBJ2-1
size: NA
V: TRBV5-8
DNA: TGTGCCAGCAGCTTGGATCTAGCGGGAGGGGCCGATGAGCAGTTCTTC
CDR3: CASSLDLAGGADEQFF

D: NA
J: TRBJ2-1
size: NA
V: TRBV7-9
DNA: TGTGCCAGCAGCATCCTTAGCGTCCCATACAATGAGCAGTTCTTC
CDR3: CASSILSVPYNEQFF

D: NA
J: TRBJ2-7
size: NA
V: TRBV7-9
DNA: TGTGCCAGCAGCATATACGACCGGATGCGCGAGCAGTACTTC
CDR3: CASSIYDRMREQYF

D: NA
J: TRBJ2-7
size: NA
V: TRBV12-3/TRBV12-4
DNA: TGTACCAGCAGTTTACAGGCCACCTACGAGCAGTACTTC
CDR3: CTSSLQATYEQYF

D: NA
J: TRBJ2-2
size: few
V: TRBV7-9
DNA: TGTGCCAGCAGCTACTACGGGGAGGCCGGGGAGCTGTTTTTT
CDR3: CASSYYGEAGELFF

D: NA
J: TRBJ2-5
size: many
V: TRBV5-1
DNA: TGCGCCAGCAGCTTGCAGGGGACGGAGACCCAGTACTTC
CDR3: CASSLQGTETQYF

D: NA
J: TRBJ1-5
size: few
V: TRBV12-3/TRBV12-4
DNA: TGTGCCAGCAGTAACGGACAGATTAGCAATCAGCCCCAGCATTTT
CDR3: CASSNGQISNQPQHF

D: TRBD1
J: TRBJ2-5
size: many
V: TRBV6-6
DNA: TGTGCCAGCAGTTTTGGGACAGTCCAAGAGACCCAGTACTTC
CDR3: CASSFGTVQETQYF

D: TRBD2
J: TRBJ2-7
size: few
V: TRBV27
DNA: TGTGCCAGCAGTTCCCGGGGACTAGCGGCTTCCTACGAGCAGTACTTC
CDR3: CASSSRGLAASYEQYF

D: NA
J: TRBJ2-1
size: NA
V: TRBV6-6
DNA: TGTGCCAACAGAAGGAGCGCGCAAAGGAATGAGCAGTTCTTC
CDR3: CANRRSAQRNEQFF

D: NA
J: TRBJ1-2
size: NA
V: TRBV4-2
DNA: TGTGCCGGCAGCCAAGCAGTCGGCCAGAACTATGGCTACACCTTC
CDR3: CAGSQAVGQNYGYTF

D: TRBD1
J: TRBJ1-4
size: few
V: TRBV12-3/TRBV12-4
DNA: TGTGCCAGCACCATGACAGGGGGGTCGGAAAAACTGTTTTTT
CDR3: CASTMTGGSEKLFF

D: NA
J: TRBJ2-5
size: many
V: TRBV29-1
DNA: TGCAGCGTTGTTAGCCCTAGCGAAGCCCAAGAGACCCAGTACTTC
CDR3: CSVVSPSEAQETQYF